The entry that follows covers one TCR beta chain sequence. What it binds is unknown. These data originate in a study of tumor-infiltrating lymphocytes in localized non-small cell lung cancer. The study's findings and limits: Tumors had more T cell infiltration than uninvolved lung, per TCRbeta sequencing and CD3 counts.

Method: immunoSEQ multiplex PCR; TCRdb's copy keeps in-frame clones and lacks some. The sample has some 13,000 clones; around 68% are singletons. The V gene lost 2 bases and the J gene lost 0 bases, with 17 bases spanning the gap. There are 16 residues in the CDR3. In germline, CDR1 is GTSNPN, CDR2 SVGIG (reference sequence). This receptor was taken from a human donor with non-small cell lung cancer. Sequencing input: uninvolved lung tissue not adjacent to the tumor. V usage is TRBV30 and J usage is TRBJ2-7; perhaps D is TRBD1 or TRBD2 (5 bases each). This chain's CDR3 is CAWSLKGRGSSYEQYF. The CDR3 DNA sequence: TGTGCCTGGAGTCTAAAGGGGAGAGGGAGCTCCTACGAGCAGTACTTC.